The 32 T cell receptor beta chains listed next were all sequenced from one sample in a study of draining lymph node invasion in breast cancer. Sorting for CD4+ CD45RA- CD25- cells yielded memory conventional CD4 T cells. TCRdb passed the bulk RNA-seq reads through MiXCR, listing each CDR3 protein once. The sample lists about 1,300 distinct CDR3 sequences, around 60% seen once, with 6% to 8.5% in the top ten. The source material was sorted memory CD4+ effector T cells from the tumor. Every receptor here comes from a female donor with luminal breast cancer.

This clonotype is judged large. The chain employs TRBV7-9 and TRBJ2-2; TRBD1 matches at 8 bases. J lost 5 bases, V lost 5 bases, and 7 bases had no gene match. The CDR3 loop spans 15 amino acids. CDR1 and CDR2 (germline): SEHNR, FQNEAQ (reference sequence). The CDR3 sequence is CASSLDRGWTGELFF. CDR3 in DNA: TGTGCCAGCAGCCTCGACAGGGGATGGACCGGGGAGCTGTTTTTT.

This rearrangement joins TRBV3-1 to TRBJ1-5; D not certain. V dropped 1 base and J dropped 5 bases, with 3 bases sitting between them. The CDR3 totals 12 residues. The germline V gene has CDR1 LGHDT and CDR2 YNNKEL (reference sequence). CDR3 sequence: CASSQADQPQHF. CDR3 coding DNA: TGTGCCAGCAGCCAAGCAGATCAGCCCCAGCATTTT.

The sample holds a few counts of this clonotype. The J gene is TRBJ2-1, the V gene TRBV5-1; D unresolved. Trimming cost V 0 bases and J 7 bases, with 5 bases left between them. The CDR3 has 12 amino acids. Germline CDR1 SGHRS, CDR2 YFSETQ. CDR3 region: CASSLVLNEQFF. Written as DNA, the CDR3 is TGCGCCAGCAGCTTGGTTTTAAATGAGCAGTTCTTC.

The rearrangement joins TRBV12-3 or TRBV12-4 to TRBJ1-2; D gene unclear. CDR3 size: 12 residues. V gave up 5 bases and J gave up 7 bases, with 11 bases separating them. This CDR3 reads CASSRTLGGYTF. CDR3 in DNA: TGTGCCAGCAGTCGAACCCTGGGTGGCTACACCTTC.

This clonotype showed up just a few times. This chain joins TRBV19 and TRBJ2-7; 8 bases fit TRBD1. The junction had 11 bases not matched to a gene; V was cut back by 4 bases and J by 3 bases. Germline lookup yields CDR1 LNHDA and CDR2 SQIVND (reference sequence). CDR3 length: 16 residues. The CDR3 DNA sequence: TGTGCCAGTAGTACCGGAACAGGGACAGGCAGCTACGAGCAGTACTTC. Translating gives CASSTGTGTGSYEQYF.

By share, this clonotype ranks as large (0.1 to 1%). The CDR3 DNA sequence: TGTGCCAGCAGTGAATCAACAGGGTTTCTGGAGCAGTACTTC. Protein product: CASSESTGFLEQYF. This rearrangement joins TRBV2 to TRBJ2-7; TRBD1 might be the D (6 bases). Between the trimmed V and J ends, which lost 2 bases and 7 bases, there was a span of 15 bases. The CDR3 contains 14 residues. Germline V gene data show CDR1 as SNHLY and CDR2 as FYNNEI.

The chain combines TRBV2 with TRBJ2-7; tentatively, D is TRBD2 (6 bases). V was pared by 8 bases and J by 0 bases, with 11 bases between. This CDR3 has 13 residues. The germline CDR1 and CDR2 sequences are SNHLY and FYNNEI. In DNA, the CDR3 is TGTGCCAGCGGGGGGACGTACTCCTACGAGCAGTACTTC. Residues: CASGGTYSYEQYF.

The table lists this clonotype with a few counts. The chain uses TRBV12-3 or TRBV12-4 and TRBJ1-1; a possible D gene is TRBD1 (5 bases). Trimming pared 7 bases from V and 4 bases from J, leaving 22 bases between. The CDR3 spans 16 residues. CDR3 nucleotide sequence: TGTGCCAGCACCCTCAGGCAGGGTACGGTCCCCACTGAAGCTTTCTTT. Protein product: CASTLRQGTVPTEAFF.

V is TRBV10-2 and J is TRBJ2-1; D is perhaps TRBD2 (7 bases). Between the trimmed V and J ends, which lost 0 bases and 8 bases, there was a span of 11 bases. Germline V gene sequence: CDR1 WSHSY, CDR2 SAAADI. This CDR3 contains 14 residues. The CDR3 region has the DNA TGCGCCAGCAGTGAGTCTACAGGGAGGGATGAGCAGTTCTTC. This gives the protein CASSESTGRDEQFF.

This chain links TRBV5-1 with TRBJ2-7; D is possibly TRBD1 (6 bases). The germline CDR1 and CDR2 sequences are SGHRS and YFSETQ. The CDR3 spans 15 residues. V lost 0 bases, J lost 2 bases, and 12 bases lay in between. The CDR3 loop reads CASSLGTGQPYEQYF. The CDR3 nucleotides are TGCGCCAGCAGCTTGGGTACGGGACAACCCTACGAGCAGTACTTC. Filled out from reference TRBV5-1 and TRBJ2-7, the complete variable domain reads KAGVTQTPRYLIKTRGQQVTLSCSPISGHRSVSWYQQTPGQGLQFLFEYFSETQRNKGNFPGRFSGRQFSNSRSEMNVSTLELGDSALYLCASSLGTGQPYEQYFGPGTRLTVT.

This chain joins TRBV20-1 and TRBJ1-2; possibly TRBD1 for D (5 bases). Germline V gene sequence: CDR1 DFQATT, CDR2 SNEGSKA (reference sequence). There are 13 residues in the CDR3. V lost 3 bases, J lost 7 bases, and 15 bases lay in between. The chain's CDR3 is CSASLGGSGGYTF. The CDR3 nucleotides are TGCAGTGCTAGCCTGGGGGGGTCTGGTGGCTACACCTTC.

The chain has TRBV28 and TRBJ1-4; a weak D match, TRBD1 (6 bases). Germline assignment: CDR1 MDHEN and CDR2 SYDVKM. The CDR3 length is 16 residues. Trimming removed 6 bases at V and 3 bases at J, with 17 bases between. Written as DNA, the CDR3 is TGTGCCAGCAGGTCACGGGGGGGGGCCTCTAATGAAAAACTGTTTTTT. The encoded protein is CASRSRGGASNEKLFF.

This clonotype was detected a few times. This chain links TRBV20-1 with TRBJ2-1, with 8 bases lining up with TRBD2. CDR3 length: 14 amino acids. Trimming at V came to 7 bases and at J to 5 bases, leaving 10 bases not matched to a gene. CDR1 and CDR2 from the germline V gene are DFQATT and SNEGSKA (reference sequence). The CDR3 DNA is TGCAGTGTGGGGCGGCGGGGGGAAGACAATGAGCAGTTCTTC. This translates into CSVGRRGEDNEQFF.

This clonotype is large by share. The chain uses TRBV6-6 and TRBJ1-2; 7 bases align to TRBD1. The CDR3 extends over 15 amino acids. From germline, CDR1 is MNHNY and CDR2 SVGAGI (reference sequence). After removal of 6 bases from V and 0 bases from J, the junction contained 7 bases not matched to a gene. The CDR3 loop is CASRRDSPANYGYTF. Written as DNA, the CDR3 is TGTGCCAGCAGACGGGACAGCCCAGCTAACTATGGCTACACCTTC.

V and J are TRBV18 and TRBJ1-1, with a possible D match to TRBD1 (6 bases). The germline V gene has CDR1 KGHSH and CDR2 LQKENI. Trimming stripped 4 bases from V and 5 bases from J, with 17 bases between. The CDR3 consists of 15 residues. In DNA, the CDR3 is TGTGCCAGCTCACGGGGGGGGGCGGAGAGTACTGAAGCTTTCTTT. This translates into CASSRGGAESTEAFF.

The chain has TRBV5-4 and TRBJ1-2, with 8 positions matching TRBD1. The CDR3 is 13 amino acids. The V gene end was trimmed by 1 base and the J gene end by 8 bases; junction bases not matched to a gene: 4. The germline V gene has CDR1 SGHNT and CDR2 YYREEE (reference sequence). CDR3 nucleotide sequence: TGTGCCAGCAGCTTGCCGGGGGACAGGGGCTACACCTTC. It encodes CASSLPGDRGYTF. Variable domain in full (rest from reference TRBV5-4 and TRBJ1-2): ETGVTQSPTHLIKTRGQQVTLRCSSQSGHNTVSWYQQALGQGPQFIFQYYREEENGRGNFPPRFSGLQFPNYSSELNVNALELDDSALYLCASSLPGDRGYTFGSGTRLTVV.

This clonotype was picked up a small number of times. V usage is TRBV5-1 and J usage is TRBJ1-1, with D tentatively TRBD1 (5 bases). CDR3 length equals 13 residues. Germline loops: CDR1 SGHRS, CDR2 YFSETQ. V lost 1 base and J 6 bases, leaving 10 bases between the germline ends. In DNA, the CDR3 is TGCGCCAGCAGCTTGCTAAGGGGCTCTGAAGCTTTCTTT. Translating it yields CASSLLRGSEAFF.

The table lists this clonotype with a few counts. This sequence joins TRBV20-1 and TRBJ2-7, with TRBD1 matching over 9 bases. Unmatched junction bases numbered 0, after V lost 1 base and J lost 5 bases. CDR1 DFQATT and CDR2 SNEGSKA come from the germline V gene (reference sequence). This CDR3 contains 12 residues. The CDR3 sequence: CSARGDRDEQYF. The CDR3 DNA reads as TGCAGTGCTAGAGGGGACAGGGACGAGCAGTACTTC.

The chain recombines TRBV7-2 with TRBJ1-4; no clear D. Germline V gene lookup returns CDR1 SGHTA and CDR2 FQGNSA. CDR3 length equals 18 residues. V lost 0 bases to trimming and J lost 6 bases, with 20 bases between them. The CDR3 loop reads CASSLASGGAGSYEKLFF. The CDR3 DNA reads TGTGCCAGCAGCTTAGCTTCTGGCGGAGCTGGCTCATATGAAAAACTGTTTTTT.

The J gene is TRBJ1-5, the V gene TRBV28, with a tentative D call TRBD1 (6 bases). V lost 3 bases and J 4 bases, leaving 10 bases between the germline ends. This CDR3 has 14 residues. Per germline, CDR1 MDHEN and CDR2 SYDVKM. The CDR3 loop is CASSFYRENQPQHF. The CDR3 coding sequence is TGTGCCAGCAGTTTTTACAGGGAGAATCAGCCCCAGCATTTT.

The chain has TRBV19 and TRBJ2-4, with 7 bases that match TRBD2. The germline V gene has CDR1 LNHDA and CDR2 SQIVND (reference sequence). The CDR3 sequence is 13 residues long. Germline trimming cut 5 bases from V and 3 bases from J; bases unmatched to any gene: 1. CDR3 sequence reads: CASSWGGKNIQYF. The CDR3 DNA follows: TGTGCCAGTAGTTGGGGGGGCAAAAACATTCAGTACTTC.

The rearrangement uses TRBV10-3 and TRBJ1-2; D unresolved. The germline CDR1 and CDR2 sequences are ENHRY and SYGVKD. The CDR3 is made up of 13 amino acids. Trimming took 3 bases from V and 8 from J, leaving 13 bases between them. The CDR3 DNA reads as TGTGCCATCAGTGATAGGCCTCCTTGGGGCTACACCTTC. Residues: CAISDRPPWGYTF.

This clonotype has a handful of counts. This chain joins TRBV6-5 and TRBJ2-7; D unresolved. V shed 5 bases and J shed 1 base, with 9 bases lying between them. Germline V gene lookup returns CDR1 MNHEY and CDR2 SVGAGI. This CDR3 is 13 amino acids long. This chain's CDR3 is CASSLSVSYEQYF. The CDR3 coding sequence is TGTGCCAGCAGTCTGTCAGTTTCCTACGAGCAGTACTTC.

About this clonotype itself: One end of the junction varies from germline; a read error may be responsible. The chain has TRBV3-1 and TRBJ1-2; no firm D call. The CDR3 spans 13 residues. Germline-derived CDR1 and CDR2 are LGHDT and YNNKEL (reference sequence). The CDR3 DNA reads as TGTGCCAGCAGCCAAGACGGAACCCGAGGGTCTTACTTC. Protein sequence: CASSQDGTRGSYF.

The chain employs TRBV30 and TRBJ1-6, with D possibly TRBD1 on 5 matching bases. The CDR3 length is 13 residues. Germline CDR1 GTSNPN, CDR2 SVGIG (reference sequence). The V and J ends lost 5 bases and 6 bases respectively, with 11 bases between them. Written as DNA, the CDR3 is TGTGCCTGGTTGGGGGGACGTAATTCACCCCTCCACTTT. It specifies CAWLGGRNSPLHF.

This rearrangement joins TRBV2 to TRBJ1-2, with D uncertain. Germline values: CDR1 SNHLY, CDR2 FYNNEI. This CDR3 is built from 14 residues. V lost 5 bases to trimming and J lost 4 bases, with 14 bases between them. The CDR3 loop reads CASSNMAQSYGYTF. CDR3 in DNA: TGTGCCAGCAGTAATATGGCCCAATCCTATGGCTACACCTTC.

The chain recombines TRBV23-1 with TRBJ2-7, with D perhaps TRBD1 (6 bases). TRBV23-1 is filed as an ORF, its function uncertain. This CDR3 has 14 residues. With 3 bases removed from V and 2 bases from J, the gap between germline ends came to 11 bases. The CDR3 bases are TGCGCCAGCAGTCACCCCGGGACAACCTACGAGCAGTACGTC. It is translated as CASSHPGTTYEQYV.

The J gene is TRBJ1-5, the V gene TRBV7-2; D remains ambiguous. Germline lookup yields CDR1 SGHTA and CDR2 FQGNSA. V lost 5 bases to trimming and J lost 0 bases, with 14 bases between them. There are 16 residues in the CDR3. CDR3 region: CASSQGTVYSNQPQHF. In DNA, the CDR3 is TGTGCCAGCAGCCAAGGAACAGTTTATAGCAATCAGCCCCAGCATTTT.

The rearrangement uses TRBV6-5 and TRBJ2-2, with 8 bases matching TRBD1. CDR1 MNHEY and CDR2 SVGAGI come from the germline V gene. The CDR3 has 23 residues. The V segment lost 2 bases and the J segment 4 bases; nucleotides outside the gene matches: 27. The CDR3 sequence: CASSYRGGERDRFAISSTGELFF. The CDR3 coding sequence is TGTGCCAGCAGTTACCGAGGCGGAGAACGGGACAGGTTCGCTATTAGTAGCACCGGGGAGCTGTTTTTT.

The rearrangement joins TRBV19 to TRBJ1-5; D is unresolved. The CDR3 is made up of 15 amino acids. Germline assignment: CDR1 LNHDA and CDR2 SQIVND (reference sequence). Deletions cut 6 bases from V and 4 bases from J, with 16 bases between. This CDR3 reads CASREGGIKNQPQHF. The CDR3 DNA sequence: TGTGCCAGTAGGGAGGGAGGGATCAAGAATCAGCCCCAGCATTTT.

The chain uses TRBV20-1 and TRBJ1-1; 9 positions match TRBD1. There are 14 residues in the CDR3. V lost 6 bases to trimming and J lost 5 bases; unmatched junction nucleotides: 10. Germline-derived CDR1 and CDR2 are DFQATT and SNEGSKA (reference sequence). CDR3 residues: CSAVDPTGGTEAFF. CDR3 DNA sequence: TGCAGTGCGGTAGATCCGACAGGGGGGACTGAAGCTTTCTTT.

There are a few counts of this clonotype. The rearrangement links TRBV10-3 to TRBJ2-6; 7 nucleotides match TRBD1. The V and J ends lost 11 bases and 0 bases, in that order; junction bases with no gene match: 13. Germline CDR1 reads ENHRY; CDR2 reads SYGVKD. This CDR3 spans 17 amino acids. The CDR3 region has the DNA TGTGCCGGATCTCCGGGACAGTTTCGCTCTGGGGCCAACGTCCTGACTTTC. Protein product: CAGSPGQFRSGANVLTF.